A single sample gave rise to the 20 T cell receptor beta chains below, sequenced in a study of tumor-infiltrating lymphocytes in primary liver carcinoma. The input was approximately 500 ng total RNA; TCR beta cDNA was made from it with a constant-region primer. Employing slightly modified ARM-PCR, three nested multiplex PCR rounds were run, and these gave rise to the TCR beta libraries. In the first two PCR rounds, TRBV1-TRBV30 forward primers were paired with a C-beta reverse primer, and each round lasted around 10 cycles. TCRdb reprocessed the multiplex PCR reads with MiXCR, giving one entry per CDR3 protein. In the table there are about 99,000 distinct CDR3 sequences, more than 60% of which are singletons. The source material, roughly 18-30 mg of unsorted bulk tissue, was used to co-extract RNA and DNA. Sequenced material: liver tumor tissue from sampling region 5. This sample's subset: tumor region T5, tumor centre. Receptors were obtained from a woman aged 55 to 70 with primary liver carcinoma and hepatitis B virus infection.

The chain joins TRBV30 to TRBJ2-3, with 7 bases lining up with TRBD2. Germline V gene sequence: CDR1 GTSNPN, CDR2 SVGIG (reference sequence). The CDR3 extends over 18 amino acids. CDR3 nucleotide sequence: TGTACATGGGGGAGAGAGCGGGATGGCTTTGTCAAAACAGATACGCAGTATTTT. Translating it yields CTWGRERDGFVKTDTQYF. The variable domain in full, with the rest retrieved from reference TRBV30 and TRBJ2-3, is SQTIHQWPATLVQPVGSPLSLECTVEGTSNPNLYWYRQAAGRGLQLLFYSVGIGQISSEVPQNLSASRPQDRQFILSSKKLLLSDSGFYLCTWGRERDGFVKTDTQYFGPGTRLTVL.

A remark on this clonotype: The junction differs from germline at one of its ends, possibly a read error. The V call is TRBV11-2, the J call TRBJ2-4, with D perhaps matching TRBD2 (5 bases). Looked up from germline, CDR1 is SGHAT and CDR2 is FQNNGV. The CDR3 is 14 amino acids. The CDR3 protein is CASSLDREGDIEYF. The CDR3 DNA sequence: TGCGCCAGCAGCTTAGATCGAGAGGGAGACATTGAGTACTTC.

This clonotype was detected only once. An end of the junction differs from the germline gene, which may be a read error. This chain links TRBV6-2 or TRBV6-3 with TRBJ2-3, with D possibly TRBD2 on 7 matching bases. The germline CDR1 and CDR2 sequences are MNHEY and SVGEGT. The CDR3 covers 16 residues. The CDR3 DNA sequence: TGTGCCAGCAACCCCATGGCTGGGGGGGACACAGATATGCAGTATTTT. It codes for CASNPMAGGDTDMQYF.

Notes on this clonotype: Just one base apart from a much larger clone, this may be a read error. The rearrangement links TRBV5-1 to TRBJ2-5; no clear D. The CDR3 contains 13 residues. Germline lookup yields CDR1 SGHRS and CDR2 YFSETQ. The germline V and J ends were trimmed by 6 bases and 2 bases, with 11 bases remaining between them. CDR3 amino acids: CASKISGQETQYF. Here the CDR3 DNA reads TGCGCCAGCAAAATATCAGGACAAGAGACCCAGTACTTC. The full variable domain, in which reference TRBV5-1 and TRBJ2-5 provide the parts outside the CDR3, is KAGVTQTPRYLIKTRGQQVTLSCSPISGHRSVSWYQQTPGQGLQFLFEYFSETQRNKGNFPGRFSGRQFSNSRSEMNVSTLELGDSALYLCASKISGQETQYFGPGTRLLVL.

Turning to this clonotype: At one boundary the junction diverges from the germline segment, which might be a read error. V usage is TRBV10-3 and J usage is TRBJ1-1; no definite D call. CDR1 ENHRY and CDR2 SYGVKD come from the germline V gene. The CDR3 is made up of 14 amino acids. This CDR3 reads CTISKSGVRTEAFF. The CDR3 region has the DNA TGTACCATCAGTAAGTCGGGTGTTAGGACTGAAGCTTTCTTT.

On this clonotype itself: A much larger clone is a single base away; this may be a read error. The V gene is TRBV24-1, the J gene TRBJ2-7; 13 bases map to TRBD2. The J segment lost 3 bases and the V segment lost 4 bases, leaving 8 bases of the junction unmatched. The V gene's germline CDR1 is KGHDR and CDR2 SFDVKD. This CDR3 is 17 amino acids long. The CDR3 loop is CATSDSGTSGIIYEQYF. Here the CDR3 DNA reads TGTGCCACCAGTGACTCGGGGACTAGCGGGATCATCTACGAGCAGTACTTC.

As concerns this clonotype: It may be a read error: a sequence one base away is much more abundant. The chain links TRBV28 to TRBJ2-5, with 13 bases that match TRBD2. CDR1 and CDR2 from the germline V gene are MDHEN and SYDVKM. With 5 bases clipped from V and 7 bases from J, the junction kept 13 bases outside the gene matches. The CDR3 totals 17 residues. CDR3 sequence (DNA): TGTGCCAGCAGTCCCTGGACTAGCGGGAGAAAATCGGGGACCCAGTACTTC. This codes for CASSPWTSGRKSGTQYF.

This sequence joins TRBV4-1 and TRBJ1-5; D uncertain. V gave up 0 bases and J gave up 6 bases, with 12 bases separating them. This CDR3 region has 15 residues. Per the germline V gene, CDR1 is MGHRA and CDR2 is YSYEKL. The CDR3 DNA reads TGCGCCAGCAGCCAAGAAAACATGGGCGCTCAGCCCCAGCATTTT. Translated: CASSQENMGAQPQHF.

To note about this clonotype: A much larger clone sits a single nucleotide away, making a read error possible. V is TRBV6-5 and J is TRBJ2-4; 9 bases agree with TRBD2. The CDR3 has 15 residues. CDR1 and CDR2 (germline): MNHEY, SVGAGI. CDR3 nucleotides: TGTGCCAGCAGTCCGATCGGGACTAGCAAAAACATTAAGTACTTC. Translated: CASSPIGTSKNIKYF.

This clonotype has a count of ten or more. The CDR3 nucleotides are TGTGCCAGCAGTTTTGGCTGGGCGGGGGCGAGATATGGCTACACCTTC. Its protein product is CASSFGWAGARYGYTF. This sequence joins TRBV12-3 or TRBV12-4 and TRBJ1-2; possibly TRBD1 for D (6 bases). This CDR3 region has 16 residues. V was shortened by 3 bases and J by 5 bases, with 19 bases between the two germline ends.

Points on this clonotype: Compared with germline, one end of the junction differs, possibly owing to a read error. CDR3 DNA: TGCATCGTTGCCCAGGACGAACACATTGAGCAGTTCTTC. Amino acids: CIVAQDEHIEQFF. J is TRBJ2-1 and V is TRBV29-1, with unresolved D. This CDR3 spans 13 amino acids. Germline-derived CDR1 and CDR2 are SQVTM and ANQGSEA.

This clonotype was counted once. A read error may account for a junction end that differs from germline. The chain joins TRBV7-3 to TRBJ2-1, with TRBD2 identical over 13 bases. Germline CDR1 reads SGHTA; CDR2 reads FQGTGA. The CDR3 spans 17 residues. The DNA for the CDR3 is TGTACCAGCAGCTTAAAATCGGGACTAGCGGGAATAAATGAGCAGTTCTTC. This sequence encodes CTSSLKSGLAGINEQFF.

As concerns this clonotype: Without the conserved terminal phenylalanine or tryptophan, this CDR3 likely stems from a read error. The chain is built from TRBV7-9 and TRBJ2-7; tentatively, D is TRBD1 or TRBD2 (5 bases each). Germline V CDR1 and CDR2: SEHNR, FQNEAQ (reference sequence). The CDR3 is made up of 17 amino acids. The CDR3 nucleotides read TGTACCAGAAGCCCCACGGGGCGACAAATGGCCTCCTACGAGCAGTACTCC. Protein product: CTRSPTGRQMASYEQYS.

Notes on this clonotype: A much bigger clone sits one base away, suggesting this may be a read error. The chain carries TRBV7-8 and TRBJ2-2; 11 positions agree with TRBD2. This CDR3 comprises 16 residues. CDR1 and CDR2 from the germline V gene are SGHVS and FQNEAQ. CDR3: CASSLRLAGITWELFF. CDR3 nucleotide sequence: TGTGCCAGCAGCTTAAGACTAGCGGGAATCACCTGGGAGCTGTTTTTT.

Comment on this clonotype: This CDR3 fails to terminate in the conserved phenylalanine or tryptophan, so it likely reflects a read error. The chain has TRBV11-3 and TRBJ2-2, with 7 bases aligning to TRBD1. This CDR3 spans 14 amino acids. Germline V gene sequence: CDR1 SGHNT, CDR2 YENEEA. The ends lost 5 bases at V and 5 bases at J; junction bases unmatched: 5. CDR3 region: CASSLAGGTGELFL. In DNA form, the CDR3 reads TGTGCCAGCAGCCTAGCAGGGGGTACCGGGGAGCTGTTTCTT.

About this clonotype: One junction end does not reproduce the germline sequence, and a read error may be involved. The chain carries TRBV11-2 and TRBJ2-1; D is ambiguous. Germline loops: CDR1 SGHAT, CDR2 FQNNGV. The CDR3 is 16 residues long. CDR3 region: CASSRPNPEVTNEHFF. CDR3 in DNA: TGTGCCAGCAGCCGACCAAACCCCGAGGTTACCAATGAGCACTTCTTC.

Regarding this clonotype: In this CDR3 the conserved last residue, phenylalanine or tryptophan, is missing, so a read error is likely. The chain carries TRBV4-2 and TRBJ2-1, with TRBD1 as a possible D gene (6 bases). Germline CDR1 is LGHNA and CDR2 is YNFKEQ. The CDR3 spans 16 residues. CDR3 residues: CANSQRGQSSYNEQFS. Written as DNA, the CDR3 is TGTGCCAACAGCCAACGCGGACAGAGCTCCTACAATGAGCAGTTCTCC.

Details on this clonotype: An end of the junction differs from the germline gene, which may be a read error. This chain links TRBV5-5 with TRBJ2-7, with TRBD1 matching over 7 bases. In germline, CDR1 is SGHKS, CDR2 YYEKEE (reference sequence). CDR3 length: 15 residues. Here the CDR3 reads CAGSSPDRLRYEQYF. CDR3 coding DNA: TGTGCCGGCAGCTCCCCGGACAGGCTACGCTACGAGCAGTACTTC.

With respect to this clonotype: At one of its ends the junction is not consistent with the germline gene, which may arise from a read error. This chain connects TRBV11-3 to TRBJ2-1; D may correspond to TRBD1 or TRBD2 (6 bases each). The CDR3 is made up of 13 amino acids. Germline-derived CDR1 and CDR2 are SGHNT and YENEEA. CDR3 in amino acids: CASNAGGCNEQFF. DNA for the CDR3: TGTGCCAGCAATGCCGGGGGCTGCAATGAACAGTTCTTC.

To note about this clonotype: An end of the junction differs from the germline gene, which may be a read error. J is TRBJ2-1 and V is TRBV11-2; D is unresolved. Germline CDR1 and CDR2: SGHAT and FQNNGV. The CDR3 spans 12 residues. The CDR3 DNA sequence: TGTGTCAGCAGCAGAGCCTACAATGAGCAGTTCTTC. Encoded protein: CVSSRAYNEQFF.